A selection of T cell receptor beta chains follows, all from one sample in a study of blood T cell repertoires in COVID-19. Here immunoSEQ multiplex PCR was the method, and the copy in TCRdb shows in-frame clones only, minus some. The sample has approximately 180,000 clones; over 75% are singletons. Sequencing was done on a sample of peripheral blood. These receptors came from a person aged 65 to 85 with COVID-19, enrolled during active disease. Both conserved end residues are part of each CDR3. D genes are given only for firm matches. The size of a clone is reported for some rows only, either as once, few or many, or as a class for expanded clones.

v_gene	j_gene	d_gene	abundance	CDR3nt	CDR3aa
TRBV6-5	TRBJ2-3	TRBD2	.	TGTGCCAGCAGTTACTTCGGCGGGGGGGCAGATACGCAGTATTTT	CASSYFGGGADTQYF
TRBV19	TRBJ1-2	.	.	TGTGCCAGTAGTATAGAGCGGGGATCTAACTATGGCTACACCTTC	CASSIERGSNYGYTF
TRBV7-2	TRBJ1-5	TRBD1	.	TGTGCCAGCAGCCTAAGGGGGCTGGATAGCAATCAGCCCCAGCATTTT	CASSLRGLDSNQPQHF
TRBV7-2	TRBJ1-6	.	.	TGTGCCAGCAGCTCCCTAGGAAATTCACCCCTCCACTTT	CASSSLGNSPLHF
TRBV11-2	TRBJ2-2	.	.	TGTGCCAGCAGCTTAATGGCTAGCGCGAACACCGGGGAGCTGTTTTTT	CASSLMASANTGELFF
TRBV19	TRBJ1-6	TRBD1	.	TGTGCCAGTAGTATCCCACCGGGACAGGATGGTTCACCCCTCCACTTT	CASSIPPGQDGSPLHF
TRBV7-2	TRBJ1-5	.	.	TGTGCCAGCAGCTTGCGGGACCCTCAGCCCCAGCATTTT	CASSLRDPQPQHF
TRBV7-8	TRBJ2-1	.	.	TGTGCCAGCAGCCCGACGCGGCCCGGGGATGAGCAGTTCTTC	CASSPTRPGDEQFF
TRBV3-1/TRBV3-2	TRBJ2-2	TRBD2	.	TGTGCCAGCAGCCAAGTATGGGTCCGGGAGGGCGCCGGGGAGCTGTTTTTT	CASSQVWVREGAGELFF
TRBV18	TRBJ1-2	.	.	TGTGCCAGCTCACCCGAACAGGGTAACTATGGCTACACCTTC	CASSPEQGNYGYTF
TRBV7-9	TRBJ1-2	.	.	TGTGCCAGCAGCTCCCCCTCGGGGGGCGGTGGCTACACCTTC	CASSSPSGGGGYTF
TRBV18	TRBJ2-5	TRBD2	once	TGTGCCAGCTCGGTAACTAGCGGCCAAGAGACCCAGTACTTC	CASSVTSGQETQYF
TRBV29-1	TRBJ2-6	.	.	TGCAGCGTTGCAGGGCCTGGGGCCAACGTCCTGACTTTC	CSVAGPGANVLTF
TRBV5-1	TRBJ1-4	.	.	TGCGCCAGCAGCGTGGAACCGGGACATAATGAAAAACTGTTTTTT	CASSVEPGHNEKLFF
TRBV14	TRBJ2-2	.	.	TGTGCCAGCAGCCAAGTTTCGGGCGGGGAGCTGTTTTTT	CASSQVSGGELFF
TRBV2	TRBJ2-4	.	.	TGTGCCAGCAGGCTCCAGATGTTAGCCAAAAACATTCAGTACTTC	CASRLQMLAKNIQYF
TRBV7-3	TRBJ1-6	.	.	TGTGCCAGCAGCTTAAGTCCGGCAGGCTCCGAGTCACCCCTCCACTTT	CASSLSPAGSESPLHF
TRBV10-1	TRBJ1-1	.	.	TGCGCCAGCAGCGACGGGACACCAAACACTGAAGCTTTCTTT	CASSDGTPNTEAFF
TRBV11-2	TRBJ2-3	TRBD2	few	TGTGCCAGCAGCTTTACTAGCGGGGGGGATAGCACAGATACGCAGTATTTT	CASSFTSGGDSTDTQYF
TRBV11-2	TRBJ1-6	.	.	TGTGCCAGCAGCCTCCACAGGGATTCACCCCTCCACTTT	CASSLHRDSPLHF
TRBV7-8	TRBJ1-3	.	.	TGTGCCAGCAGCCCCGGAGGCTCTGGAAACACCATATATTTT	CASSPGGSGNTIYF
TRBV19	TRBJ2-2	.	once	TGTGCCAGTAGTACCTTATCTGGAGGTACCGGGGAGCTGTTTTTT	CASSTLSGGTGELFF
TRBV29-1	TRBJ2-3	TRBD1	.	TGCAGCGTACCTCCGACAGGGTTGAGCACAGATACGCAGTATTTT	CSVPPTGLSTDTQYF
TRBV7-2	TRBJ1-4	TRBD1	once	TGTGCCAGCAGCCCTACCGGGACAGGGGTTGAAAAACTGTTTTTT	CASSPTGTGVEKLFF
TRBV27	TRBJ2-5	.	.	TGTGCCAGCAGTTTAACTACTCAAGAGACCCAGTACTTC	CASSLTTQETQYF
TRBV6-5	TRBJ1-6	TRBD1	once	TGTGCCAGCAGTCTCGACAGGGACCTACCCCTCCACTTT	CASSLDRDLPLHF
TRBV6-5	TRBJ2-7	TRBD1	.	TGTGCCAGCAGGGACTGGACAGGGGGCGGGTACGAGCAGTACTTC	CASRDWTGGGYEQYF